The clone carrying this TCR beta chain has only a few counts. Its specificity is not known. Expressed TCRB transcripts were sequenced because the entire RNA isolate underwent reverse transcription. Approximately 3.6 million reads were obtained on average from naive, central memory and regulatory T cell samples. Measured with immunoSEQ multiplex PCR; TCRdb has only the in-frame clones, and not every one. The data show roughly 450,000 clones, 10% to 12% seen once. The sample is drawn from a study of beta chain features in type 1 diabetes. Study results and limitations: Patients and controls would share equally any PCR tilt toward shorter templates. Reads derived from cDNA could over-represent cells showing high TCR expression.

CD4+ naive, central memory, regulatory and stem cell-like memory cells were sorted via CD45RO/CCR7/CD25/CD127/CD95/CD27. After removal of 5 bases from V and 5 bases from J, the junction contained 8 bases not matched to a gene. The CDR3 runs 15 residues. The germline V gene has CDR1 SEHNR and CDR2 FQNEAQ (reference sequence). The sample consisted of naive CD4+ T cells from blood. This receptor was obtained from a woman aged 18-35 years in good health. V gene TRBV7-9 combines with J gene TRBJ2-1; 8 bases fit TRBD2. The DNA for the CDR3 is TGTGCCAGCAGCCCTAAGGGGACTAGTGACAATGAGCAGTTCTTC. Translated: CASSPKGTSDNEQFF.